This T cell receptor beta chain was captured in a study of T cell repertoires in cytomegalovirus infection. Study in general: Indicated by public TCR beta signatures were CMV infection and matching HLA type.

Comment on this clonotype: What it binds is unknown.

Study observations and caveats: CMV carriers with the relevant HLA were identified by cumulative public TCR beta family frequency. In two of eight donors, the top clonotype was HLA-C-restricted CMV-specific.

The V end lost 7 bases, the J end lost 4 bases, and 3 bases lay between the germline ends. This CDR3 comprises 10 residues. TCRdb redid the calling of the reads with MiXCR, one entry per CDR3 protein. The table has under 350,000 distinct CDR3 sequences, over 7.5% seen once. Sample: PBMCs. This sequence originates from a human donor in good health (CMV status not recorded). Some clones in this sample may be carry-over from other donors' samples. The chain links TRBV12-3 or TRBV12-4 to TRBJ2-3; D unresolved. The CDR3 spells CASMADTQYF. The CDR3 region has the DNA TGTGCCAGCATGGCAGATACGCAGTATTTT.